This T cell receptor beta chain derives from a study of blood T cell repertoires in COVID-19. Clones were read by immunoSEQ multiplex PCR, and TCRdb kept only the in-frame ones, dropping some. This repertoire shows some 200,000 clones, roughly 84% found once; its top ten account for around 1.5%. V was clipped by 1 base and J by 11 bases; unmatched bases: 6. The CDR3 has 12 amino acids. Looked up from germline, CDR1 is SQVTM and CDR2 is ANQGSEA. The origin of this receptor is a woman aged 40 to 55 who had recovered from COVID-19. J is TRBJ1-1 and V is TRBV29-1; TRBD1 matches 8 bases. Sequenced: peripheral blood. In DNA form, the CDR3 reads TGCAGCGTTGAAGGCAGGGGGCTTGCGGCTTTCTTT. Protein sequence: CSVEGRGLAAFF.